This T cell receptor (beta chain) was recovered during a study of T cell responses to AZD1222 COVID-19 vaccine (dated by TCRdb to the early 2020s). Describing the broader study: TCR sequencing was performed for 230 to 250 trial participants, of whom 200 to 220 were given two doses of AZD1222 and around 26 were given two doses of MenACWY control vaccine. Trial participants were enrolled by age into subgroups of 18-55, 56-69 and 70-plus years, and roughly 160, 29 and 62 TCR-sequenced participants, respectively, were included in these subgroups. Paper-wide results and their limitations: A significant rise in spike-specific TCR breadth and depth was observed after two AZD1222 doses relative to day 0 and relative to MenACWY recipients. CD4 TCRs associated with the vaccine covered the entire spike protein, and the dominant responses were in regions 160-218 and 743-854. Conclusions about previously exposed vaccinees were limited because only six AZD1222 recipients were SARS-CoV-2 seropositive at baseline. In the small 56-69-year group, the increase in depth fell short of significance, most likely because of low power. Participants were mostly white British, with more females than males. The authors suggested clonal diversity may have been underestimated. Because no day 14 peak-response samples were available, the repertoires could be characterized only after the peak T cell response. Reportedly, almost half of the unique spike-specific TCRs recognized epitopes lying outside the regions that are mutated in the B.1.351 and B.1.1.7 variants.

Concerning this clone: Its antigen specificity is not known. No base-level quality is on record; no much larger clone is a single base apart.

CDR1 and CDR2 (MNHEY, SVGAGI) derive from the germline V gene. Counted from cysteine to phenylalanine, this CDR3 has 14 amino acids. Only the CDR3 DNA is retained, 42 bases long and in frame from the first base. V trim: 10 bases; J trim: 4 bases; unmatched bases: 7. The CDR3 regions of human TCRbeta chains were subjected to immunosequencing. The paper's data handling went like this. TCRs in the repertoires were matched against a reference library of SARS-CoV-2-specific TCRs that had been generated with the MIRA antigen-specificity platform. Breadth was defined as the fraction of unique TCRs that were SARS-CoV-2-associated, and depth was defined as the fraction of total T cells that were SARS-CoV-2-associated. Using the MIRA data, each spike-specific TCR was mapped to the spike region that the TCR reacts to and placed in a CD4 or CD8 class. Log10-transformed breadth and depth values were compared by one-way ANOVA with Sidak's multiple comparisons tests. As stored in TCRdb, this immuneACCESS dataset retains in-frame rearrangements with V and J assigned. A fraction of the clones does not appear; measured against another copy, unresolved V genes explain less than half of the discrepancy, and the remainder lacks a known reason. V, J and clone size derive from that table, while D and trimming were established from the DNA sequence. This sample gives some 84,000 clones in total; around 90% of them show up just once. The top ten constitute 11% of the sample.

In the paper's terms, the time point label means: about 28 days (+/-7) after the second vaccine dose. AZD1222 recipients whose second dose came at about 4 weeks and those whose second dose came at about 12 weeks were combined into one group, since spike-specific TCR depth and breadth did not differ between the two schedules. Vaccinee samples came from UK trials COV001 and COV002, including a single-blind randomized controlled phase 2/3 trial of AZD1222 (ChAdOx1 nCoV-19) in healthy adults. For TCRbeta chain sequencing, PBMC samples were collected from trial participants at day 0 and at day 28 after the second dose.

In this chain, TRBV6-5 is recombined with TRBJ2-1; 10 central bases correspond to TRBD1. The source was peripheral blood, collected 28 days after the second AZD1222 dose. This TCR was recovered from an adult who received the AZD1222 COVID-19 vaccine. The CDR3 loop reads CATLRDRGYNEQFF. In nucleotide form, the sequence is TGTGCCACCCTCCGGGACAGGGGTTACAATGAGCAGTTCTTC.